The 7 T cell receptor beta chains in this list originate from one sample, sequenced in a study of cytomegalovirus exposure and HLA in healthy donors. Use of 60 Vbeta and 13 Jbeta primers characterized the PCR. TCRdb keeps only in-frame clones here, not all; method: immunoSEQ multiplex PCR. Among 200,000 to 250,000 clones listed, about 70% were seen once. The sample consisted of PBMCs. These receptor sequences come from a woman aged 30 to 39 in good health and CMV-seronegative.

CDR3: CSARVENTIYF. The CDR3 nucleotides are TGCAGTGCTAGGGTAGAAAACACCATATATTTT. The V gene is TRBV20-1, the J gene TRBJ1-3; unclear D gene. Germline V gives CDR1 DFQATT, CDR2 SNEGSKA (reference sequence). Between the trimmed V and J ends, which lost 3 bases and 6 bases, there was a span of 6 bases. The CDR3 covers 11 residues.

The chain couples TRBV9 to TRBJ1-2; D is uncertain. CDR3 size: 14 residues. CDR1 and CDR2 from the germline V gene are SGDLS and YYNGEE. V was cut by 0 bases and J by 5 bases, with 11 bases left in between. The DNA of the CDR3 is TGTGCCAGCAGCGTAGGGTCAGCTAGTTATGGCTACACCTTC. Its translation is CASSVGSASYGYTF.

V and J are TRBV25-1 and TRBJ2-1; possibly TRBD2 for D (6 bases). Trimming took off 4 bases at V and 1 base at J, with 14 bases between the two ends. CDR3 length: 16 amino acids. CDR1 is MGHDK and CDR2 is SYGVNS in the germline V gene. The CDR3 here is CASSGGTLLSYNEQFF. Here the CDR3 DNA reads TGTGCCAGCAGTGGAGGGACTTTGCTATCCTACAATGAGCAGTTCTTC.

This clone was recorded only once. The chain's CDR3 is CASSESINVYYEQYF. Here the CDR3 DNA reads TGCGCCAGCAGTGAGTCGATAAACGTCTACTACGAGCAGTACTTC. The rearrangement uses TRBV10-2 and TRBJ2-7, with D uncertain. Germline CDR1 WSHSY, CDR2 SAAADI. The germline V and J ends were trimmed by 0 bases and 3 bases, with 12 bases remaining between them. This CDR3 has 15 residues.

To note about this clone: At one end the junction does not follow the germline gene, possibly because of a read error. The rearrangement uses TRBV7-9 and TRBJ2-7; 14 bases match TRBD2. Germline V gene lookup returns CDR1 SEHNR and CDR2 FQNEAQ (reference sequence). The CDR3 totals 18 residues. The CDR3 DNA is TGTTCCAGCAGCCCCCCATTGGGGACTAGCGGGAGAGTGTACGAGCAGTACTTC. Protein product: CSSSPPLGTSGRVYEQYF.

This chain links TRBV5-6 with TRBJ1-3; possible D gene TRBD1, 6 bases. Germline loops: CDR1 SGHDT, CDR2 YYEEEE. The CDR3 length is 15 residues. V was trimmed by 4 bases and J by 4 bases, leaving 15 bases between them. CDR3 protein: CASSPPPGEGNTIYF. DNA for the CDR3: TGTGCCAGCAGCCCCCCGCCAGGGGAAGGAAACACCATATATTTT.

The chain has TRBV7-9 and TRBJ1-1; D not certain. CDR3 length: 12 amino acids. Deletions cut 1 base from V and 5 bases from J, with 5 bases between. CDR1 and CDR2 from the germline V gene are SEHNR and FQNEAQ (reference sequence). The CDR3 DNA follows: TGTGCCAGCAGCTTAGGTCCGACTGAAGCTTTCTTT. Its protein is CASSLGPTEAFF.